This T cell receptor (beta chain) was sequenced in a study of blood T cell repertoires in COVID-19 (dated by TCRdb to 2019 to 2021). Regarding the research as a whole: Collaborator samples came from the United States, Italy and Spain and covered acute and convalescent phases of COVID-19. Where available, HLA class I and class II types were taken from metadata supplied by the sample provider and were not determined by assay-based typing. Deeply sampled blood TCRbeta repertoires from subjects exposed to, actively infected with, or recovered from COVID-19 were included in the dataset. Nearly every sample came with metadata listing a de-identified subject ID, COVID-19 status, age in years and sex. The material from the prospective study consisted of cDNA or gDNA derived from T cells, B-cell-depleted T cells, or PBMCs. The repertoires were made available in a free public database intended to serve as a resource for research on the immune response to SARS-CoV-2. Samples came from the ongoing ImmuneRACE study (first 160 participants) plus 1,254 subjects from 6 global collaborators. Paper-wide results and their limitations: The quantity of clinical and demographic metadata differed by source and by participant and was supplied without curation.

TCRbeta CDR3 regions were amplified from genomic DNA by means of the immunoSEQ Assay, a bias-controlled multiplex PCR. Regarding the original processing steps: Within the assay, amplification of reference gene primers was used to estimate how many nucleated cells each sample contained. To quantify the absolute abundance of each unique TCRbeta CDR3 rearrangement, sequence reads were collapsed and filtered. For each sample, productive Simpson clonality was calculated as the square root of Simpson's diversity index over productive rearrangements. This immuneACCESS table, as held by TCRdb, lists in-frame sequences with V and J called but not all clones. Of the missing ones, under half trace to an unresolved V gene in checked studies; the others have no known cause. V, J and clone size derive from that table, while D and trimming were established from the DNA sequence. The sample records 150,000 to 180,000 clones, around 85% of which are singletons. The ten largest clonotypes hold about 29% of the sample.

Whole blood was collected in K2EDTA tubes by collaborating institutions according to the institutions' own protocols. Collaborator samples were shipped for TCRbeta analysis as frozen whole blood, isolated PBMCs, or DNA extracted from either sample type. Trimming removed 9 bases from V and 3 bases from J; the gene matches leave 8 bases unexplained. The germline V gene (reference sequence) yields LNHDA for CDR1 and SQIVND for CDR2. The CDR3 numbers 14 residues from cysteine through phenylalanine. Only the CDR3 DNA is retained, 42 bases long and in frame from the first base. To note about this clone: Its antigen is not yet known. Within one base of it there is no much larger clone, and no base qualities were kept.

Recombination joined TRBV19 with TRBJ1-2, and 9 junction bases match TRBD1. The specimen was peripheral blood. This receptor was identified in an older woman with acute or convalescent COVID-19. The CDR3 amino acid sequence is: CASQSWTGDYGYTF. The sequenced DNA: TGTGCCAGCCAGAGCTGGACAGGGGACTATGGCTACACCTTC.